Given below is one T cell receptor (beta chain) in context. This entry comes from a study of technical replicates of blood from a few donors. Libraries were prepared by immunoSEQ multiplex PCR; TCRdb keeps only in-frame clonotypes and omits some of them. The sample lists about 59,000 clones, around 97% seen once, with 0.15% to 0.25% in the top ten. Germline CDR1 reads SNHLY; CDR2 reads FYNNEI. Germline trimming cut 3 bases from V and 4 bases from J; bases unmatched to any gene: 12. The CDR3 length is 17 residues. Sequenced input: T cells isolated from PBMCs. The chain joins TRBV2 to TRBJ2-7, with 10 bases fitting TRBD2. The source of this sequence is a human donor in good health. CDR3 nucleotide sequence: TGTGCCAGCAGTGACGCTGGTTCCGGGACTAGCGATTACGAGCAGTACTTC. Amino acids: CASSDAGSGTSDYEQYF.